The clone carrying this T cell receptor beta chain was counted a few times. Its antigen is undetermined. A junction end diverges from the germline sequence, so it may reflect a read error. These data belong to a study of blood T cells in healthy people across ages. On the study more broadly: The template switching approach captured approximately one barcoded beta molecule for every two T cells.

It was with a sample-barcoded 5' primer and a J-beta primer mix that a second PCR of about 6 to 12 cycles was run. Each cDNA molecule was tagged by a template-switch adaptor that had 12 random nucleotides. TCRdb fed the 5' RACE reads into MiXCR, producing one record per CDR3 protein. The table lists about 930,000 distinct CDR3 sequences, 25% to 35% of them singletons, with roughly 10% in the top ten. The CDR3 has 13 amino acids. Germline V CDR1 and CDR2: LGHNA, YSLEER. General study findings and limits: Diversity figures based on one million T cells were deemed too low.

The sample also formed part of further work on T cells of mothers and their children. As reported in that work: Each child contributed approximately 3 million TCR beta CDR3 reads, while each mother contributed over 9.5 million.

This clonotype was obtained from a woman in her forties in good health. The gene calls are TRBV4-3 and TRBJ2-7, with D hard to call. The sequenced material came from blood. CDR3: CASGQDRVGEQYF. The CDR3 DNA reads TGCGCCAGCGGCCAAGATAGGGTCGGCGAGCAGTACTTC.